This record concerns one T cell receptor (beta chain) sequence. The source of the sample is a study of blood T cell repertoires in COVID-19. Looking at the study overall: From T cells, B-cell-depleted T cells, or PBMCs came the material, which was cDNA or gDNA.

Germline loops: CDR1 ENHRY, CDR2 SYGVKD. There are 13 residues in the CDR3. Trimming took off 6 bases at V and 1 base at J, with 9 bases between the two ends. Libraries were prepared by immunoSEQ multiplex PCR; TCRdb keeps only in-frame clonotypes and omits some of them. Of some 260,000 clones in the sample, roughly 88% were seen once. The sample comprised peripheral blood. This rearrangement joins TRBV10-3 to TRBJ1-1; tentatively, D is TRBD1 (5 bases). This clonotype was sampled from a woman in her 70s with COVID-19, enrolled during active disease. CDR3 nucleotides: TGTGCCATCAGCGAGACAGAGAACACTGAAGCTTTCTTT. It yields the protein CAISETENTEAFF.